This TCR beta chain emerged from a study of T cell responses to AZD1222 COVID-19 vaccine. Across the study: Investigators merged groups given second doses at roughly 4 or roughly 12 weeks. The study's findings and limits: An increase in Spike-specific TCR breadth and depth was observed after two AZD1222 doses.

As concerns this clone: Its specificity is unknown.

Produced via immunoSEQ multiplex PCR; TCRdb's table is partial and in-frame only. The sample yields about 140,000 clones, 80% to 90% seen once. This clonotype was sampled from an adult in good health. The sample in question was peripheral blood, obtained on day 0 of AZD1222 vaccination.

As DNA, the CDR3 is TGTGCCAGCAGCTTAGTGGCAAACTACGAGCAGTACTTC. It specifies CASSLVANYEQYF. The chain carries TRBV7-8 and TRBJ2-7; no clear D gene. The CDR3 is 13 amino acids. The germline V and J ends were trimmed by 1 base and 3 bases, with 7 bases remaining between them. Germline V gives CDR1 SGHVS, CDR2 FQNEAQ.